Sequencing of this TCR beta chain was carried out in a study of naive and memory T cell subsets. Whole-study findings and limits: There was no ground truth to check naive and memory subset results. TCR counts from RNA may reflect activation-linked expression changes.

The beta constant-region primer was an equimolar mix of two oligonucleotides covering TRBC1 and TRBC2. Ligation attached a single-stranded oligonucleotide with a 12-nucleotide UMI and the SP2 primer to the cDNA 3' end. TCRdb re-called the UMI-ligation and nested PCR reads with MiXCR, one entry per CDR3 protein. The table records 130,000 to 150,000 distinct CDR3 sequences, approximately 17% of them present only once. This clonotype was recorded many times. Its target is not known. The germline gives CDR1 SQVTM, CDR2 ANQGSEA. V lost 3 bases and J 0 bases, leaving 5 bases between the germline ends. The CDR3 is 12 residues long. Cells stained for CD3, CD4, CD8, CD45RA, CD27 and viability were sorted into four CD45RA/CD27 subsets.

The chain employs TRBV29-1 and TRBJ2-5; D gene unclear. The sample taken for sequencing was naive CD4+ T cells from blood. This TCR was sampled from a human donor in good health. The CDR3 reads CSVDGYQETQYF. CDR3 nucleotides: TGCAGCGTTGACGGGTACCAAGAGACCCAGTACTTC.